This TCR beta chain came from a study of CDR3 diversity in severe acne (dated by TCRdb to about 2019). Points on this clonotype: Its antigen specificity is not known. Within one base of it there is no much larger clone, and no base qualities were kept.

Reading the germline V gene gives CDR1 SGHVS and CDR2 FNYEAQ. Germline trimming: 3 bases from V, 5 bases from J; junction bases outside gene matches: 10. From the cysteine through the phenylalanine, the CDR3 covers 16 amino acids. Of all the DNA, just the CDR3 is kept, 48 bases in frame from base 1. Library generation was performed with PCR. The sequencer was an Illumina HiSeq 2000. TCRdb itself trimmed the public reads at Q25 with fastp, ran MiXCR and retained productive beta chains. Each entry merges the rows of one CDR3 protein and shows their most common DNA and genes. This sample is represented by more than 80,000 distinct CDR3 sequences; about half of them were singletons. Around 10% of the sample rests with the top ten.

Recombination joined TRBV7-6 with TRBJ1-1, with 9 middle bases fitting TRBD1. The source is a male donor with severe acne vulgaris. The sample consisted of blood. The CDR3 loop reads CASSLETGGAGTEAFF. The nucleotides read TGTGCCAGCAGCTTGGAAACAGGGGGCGCCGGAACTGAAGCTTTCTTT.